These T cell receptor beta chains were read from a single sample in a study of shared clonotypes between healthy human individuals. Some clones are missing from TCRdb's copy, which holds only in-frame ones; the method was immunoSEQ multiplex PCR. The table records about 2,500,000 clones, over 85% of them present only once. Sequenced material: naive CD4+ T cells sorted from blood. The source of these receptors is a young man in good health. Both conserved end residues are part of each CDR3. The order of the fields is clone size, CDR3 length, V gene, J gene, D gene, CDR3 DNA, CDR3 protein. D genes are given only for firm matches. Clone size appears in some rows only: once, few, many, or a class for an expanded clone.

.	13	TRBV30	TRBJ2-2	.	TGTGCCTGGGCCCCGTTATCCCCCGGGGAGCTGTTTTTT	CAWAPLSPGELFF
.	14	TRBV6-5	TRBJ2-5	.	TGTGCCAGCAGCCTCCGGGTAGGGCAAGAGACCCAGTACTTC	CASSLRVGQETQYF
.	15	TRBV2	TRBJ1-2	TRBD1	TGTGCCAGCAAGCAGGGACAGGGAGGCAACTATGGCTACACCTTC	CASKQGQGGNYGYTF
.	13	TRBV30	TRBJ1-2	.	TGTGCCTGGGGCCTCGGGACCAACTATGGCTACACCTTC	CAWGLGTNYGYTF
.	13	TRBV25-1	TRBJ1-2	.	TGTGCCAGCAGCGAAAGACAGGACTATGGCTACACCTTC	CASSERQDYGYTF
.	13	TRBV7-3	TRBJ2-3	.	TGTGCCAGCAGCCGCCTTGGAGGCGGAACGCAGTATTTT	CASSRLGGGTQYF
.	15	TRBV5-4	TRBJ2-2	.	TGTGCCAGCAGCTTTGGAGGGCGGGGCACCGGGGAGCTGTTTTTT	CASSFGGRGTGELFF
.	15	TRBV7-2	TRBJ2-5	TRBD1	TGTGCCAGCAGCGCGCACAGGGGGTTCCAAGAGACCCAGTACTTC	CASSAHRGFQETQYF
.	12	TRBV5-4	TRBJ1-3	.	TGTGCCAGCAGCCCAGCTGGGGGAACCATATATTTT	CASSPAGGTIYF
.	14	TRBV7-9	TRBJ2-3	.	TGTGCCAGCATTGTGGGACCTGGCACAGATACGCAGTATTTT	CASIVGPGTDTQYF
.	14	TRBV7-8	TRBJ2-5	TRBD1	TGTGCCAGCAGCTTAGGCAGGGGGCAAGAGACCCAGTACTTC	CASSLGRGQETQYF
.	13	TRBV5-1	TRBJ2-3	.	TGCGCCAGCAGCTTTGAAGGGACTTACACGCAGTATTTT	CASSFEGTYTQYF
few	13	TRBV2	TRBJ1-5	.	TGTGCCAGCAGTGCCCAAAGCAATCAGCCCCAGCATTTT	CASSAQSNQPQHF
.	11	TRBV20-1	TRBJ2-1	.	TGCAGTGCTCTCATAAACAATGAGCAGTTCTTC	CSALINNEQFF
.	14	TRBV7-3	TRBJ2-1	.	TGTGCCAGCAGCGTCGGACAGCCCTACAATGAGCAGTTCTTC	CASSVGQPYNEQFF
once	13	TRBV11-2	TRBJ2-5	.	TGTGCCAGCAGCTTGGGGACACAAGAGACCCAGTACTTC	CASSLGTQETQYF
.	16	TRBV5-1	TRBJ2-2	TRBD2	TGCGCCAGCAGCTTGTTAGCGGGTTCGAACACCGGGGAGCTGTTTTTT	CASSLLAGSNTGELFF
.	15	TRBV7-3	TRBJ1-3	TRBD1	TGTGCCAGCAGCCCCGACAGGGGATTTGGAAACACCATATATTTT	CASSPDRGFGNTIYF
.	13	TRBV11-2	TRBJ2-5	.	TGTGCCAGCAGAGATACAGCGTCCGGGACCCAGTACTTC	CASRDTASGTQYF
.	13	TRBV11-2	TRBJ1-2	.	TGTGCCAGCAGCCGGACAAACAACTATGGCTACACCTTC	CASSRTNNYGYTF
.	10	TRBV20-1	TRBJ1-2	.	TGCAGCGCCCCGGGGTTCAGCTACACCTTC	CSAPGFSYTF
.	14	TRBV19	TRBJ2-7	TRBD1	TGTGCCAGTAGCCGGGGACAGGGGGCTTACGAGCAGTACTTC	CASSRGQGAYEQYF
.	12	TRBV30	TRBJ2-7	TRBD2	TGTGCCTCTAGCGGGGTCTCCTACGAGCAGTACTTC	CASSGVSYEQYF
.	15	TRBV7-2	TRBJ2-7	TRBD2	TGTGCCAGCAGCCTCTTTGGGGGGGTACGGAACGAGCAGTACTTC	CASSLFGGVRNEQYF
.	15	TRBV27	TRBJ1-5	.	TGTGCCAGCACCGCAATGGGCAACAGCAATCAGCCCCAGCATTTT	CASTAMGNSNQPQHF
.	13	TRBV11-3	TRBJ1-3	.	TGTGCCAGCAGCTTAGGGCCGATGGACACCATATATTTT	CASSLGPMDTIYF
.	15	TRBV7-9	TRBJ2-7	TRBD2	TGTGCCAGCAGCCCCGGGACTAGTGGGATCCACGAGCAGTACTTC	CASSPGTSGIHEQYF